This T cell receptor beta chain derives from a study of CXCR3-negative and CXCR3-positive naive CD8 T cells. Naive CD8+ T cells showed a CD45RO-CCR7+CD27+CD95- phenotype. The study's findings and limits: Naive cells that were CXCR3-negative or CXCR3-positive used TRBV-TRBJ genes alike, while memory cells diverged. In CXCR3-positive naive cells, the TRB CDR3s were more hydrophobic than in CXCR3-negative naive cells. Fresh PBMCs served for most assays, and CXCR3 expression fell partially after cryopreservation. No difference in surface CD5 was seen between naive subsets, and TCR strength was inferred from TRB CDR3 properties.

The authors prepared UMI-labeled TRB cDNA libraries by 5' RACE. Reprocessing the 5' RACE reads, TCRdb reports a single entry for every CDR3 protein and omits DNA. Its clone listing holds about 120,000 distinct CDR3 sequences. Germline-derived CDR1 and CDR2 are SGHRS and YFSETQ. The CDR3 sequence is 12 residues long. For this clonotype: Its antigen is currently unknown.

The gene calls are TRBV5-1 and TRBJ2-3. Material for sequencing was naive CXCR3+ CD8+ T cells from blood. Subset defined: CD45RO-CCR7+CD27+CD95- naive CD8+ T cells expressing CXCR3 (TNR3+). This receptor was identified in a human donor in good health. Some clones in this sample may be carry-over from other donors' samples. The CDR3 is CASSLSTDTQYF.